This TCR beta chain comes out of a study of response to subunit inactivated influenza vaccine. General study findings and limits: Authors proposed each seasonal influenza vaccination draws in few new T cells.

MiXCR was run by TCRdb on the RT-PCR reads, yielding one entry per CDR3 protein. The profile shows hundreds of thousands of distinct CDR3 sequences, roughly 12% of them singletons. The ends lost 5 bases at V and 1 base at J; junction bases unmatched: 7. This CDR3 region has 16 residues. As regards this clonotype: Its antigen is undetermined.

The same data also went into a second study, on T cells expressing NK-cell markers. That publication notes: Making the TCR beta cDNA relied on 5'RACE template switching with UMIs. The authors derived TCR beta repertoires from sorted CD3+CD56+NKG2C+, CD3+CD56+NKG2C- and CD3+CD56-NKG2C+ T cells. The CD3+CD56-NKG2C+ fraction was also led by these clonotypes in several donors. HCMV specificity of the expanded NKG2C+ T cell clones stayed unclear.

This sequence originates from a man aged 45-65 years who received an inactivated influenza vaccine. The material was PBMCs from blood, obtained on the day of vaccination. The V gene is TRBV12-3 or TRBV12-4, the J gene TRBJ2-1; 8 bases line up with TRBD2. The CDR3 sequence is CASSTGGVGSYNEQFF. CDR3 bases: TGTGCCAGCAGTACCGGGGGGGTGGGATCCTACAATGAGCAGTTCTTC.